Each of the 32 T cell receptor beta chains below was sequenced from the same sample in a study of T cells in Graves' hyperthyroidism and ophthalmopathy. TCR beta CDR3 regions were amplified from RNA transcripts. Primed by the HTBI set, a first-round RT-PCR was run on the TCR CDR3. TCRdb analysed the multiplex PCR reads with MiXCR anew, one entry per CDR3 protein. Of about 320,000 distinct CDR3 sequences detected, approximately 15% appear once; the ten largest clones hold roughly a third. The specimen sequenced was blood. All receptors derive from a man younger than 45 with Graves' hyperthyroidism.

At least ten counts were recorded for this clonotype. The V call is TRBV30, the J call TRBJ1-5; D gene ambiguous. Germline-derived CDR1 and CDR2 are GTSNPN and SVGIG (reference sequence). V shed 0 bases and J shed 1 base, with 4 bases lying between them. The CDR3 is 13 amino acids. In DNA, the CDR3 is TGTGCCTGGAGTGTACGAAGCAATCAGCCCCAGCATTTT. It codes for CAWSVRSNQPQHF.

The chain combines TRBV19 with TRBJ1-1, with D maybe TRBD1 (5 bases). V dropped 3 bases and J dropped 4 bases, with 9 bases sitting between them. This CDR3 is built from 13 residues. CDR1 is LNHDA and CDR2 is SQIVND in the germline V gene (reference sequence). The CDR3 DNA is TGTGCCAGTAGTATGAGTGGGGGCACTGAAGCTTTCTTT. Protein sequence: CASSMSGGTEAFF.

The chain combines TRBV19 with TRBJ2-2; 11 bases align to TRBD1. The better agreement between TRBJ1-1 and the DNA end casts doubt on the J call. Germline V gives CDR1 LNHDA, CDR2 SQIVND (reference sequence). There are 13 residues in the CDR3. In nucleotides, the CDR3 is TGTGCCAGTAGTATACCCGGGACAGGGGGAGCTTTCTTT. The encoded protein is CASSIPGTGGAFF.

This chain connects TRBV5-1 to TRBJ2-1; TRBD2 agrees at 11 bases. Unmatched junction bases numbered 6, after V lost 1 base and J lost 3 bases. The CDR3 has 17 residues. Germline CDR1 is SGHRS and CDR2 is YFSETQ. The CDR3 here is CASSLPALAGVYNEQFF. Here the CDR3 DNA reads TGCGCCAGCAGCTTGCCGGCACTAGCGGGAGTCTACAATGAGCAGTTCTTC.

This clonotype has only a few counts. This chain connects TRBV20-1 to TRBJ1-3; no reliable D call. Trimming left V 6 bases short and J 0 bases short, with 12 bases between. CDR3 length equals 14 residues. Germline values: CDR1 DFQATT, CDR2 SNEGSKA (reference sequence). CDR3 bases: TGCAGTGCCATCACAGCCGACTCTGGAAACACCATATATTTT. It encodes CSAITADSGNTIYF.

V and J are TRBV20-1 and TRBJ1-5, with D maybe TRBD1 (5 bases). CDR1 is DFQATT, CDR2 SNEGSKA, per germline (reference sequence). This CDR3 region has 13 residues. Between the trimmed V and J ends, which lost 3 bases and 5 bases, there was a span of 11 bases. The CDR3 region is CSASGQGDQPQHF. The CDR3 DNA follows: TGCAGTGCTAGCGGGCAGGGAGATCAGCCCCAGCATTTT.

Comment on this clonotype: This may be a read error: a much more frequent sequence differs by one nucleotide. No conserved phenylalanine or tryptophan is present at the end of the CDR3, so a read error is the likely explanation. The chain carries TRBV27 and TRBJ1-2; D might be TRBD1 (6 bases). Germline-derived CDR1 and CDR2 are MNHEY and SMNVEV (reference sequence). The V end lost 4 bases, the J end lost 9 bases, and 18 bases lay between the germline ends. The CDR3 runs 14 residues. The CDR3 protein is CASSSRNRVPSYTL. The CDR3 bases are TGTGCCAGCAGTTCGCGTAACAGGGTTCCAAGCTACACCCTC.

This clonotype was found a few times. The gene calls are TRBV20-1 and TRBJ2-3, with 13 bases lining up with TRBD2. The CDR3 extends over 15 amino acids. V lost 6 bases and J lost 6; bases outside the gene matches: 9. Germline CDR1 reads DFQATT; CDR2 reads SNEGSKA (reference sequence). The CDR3, as DNA: TGCAGTGCCCCTACTAGCGGGAGGGCTAAGGATACGCAGTATTTT. This codes for CSAPTSGRAKDTQYF.

This clonotype was seen many times. The gene calls are TRBV7-8 and TRBJ1-5; D is unresolved. The CDR3 sequence is 13 residues long. Germline CDR1 and CDR2: SGHVS and FQNEAQ. The V end was cut by 5 bases, the J end by 4 bases, with 9 bases between. CDR3 coding DNA: TGTGCCAGCAGCCGCGGGGAAAATCAGCCCCAGCATTTT. It yields the protein CASSRGENQPQHF.

The chain links TRBV10-3 to TRBJ1-2, with TRBD1 matching 9 bases. CDR3 length: 13 amino acids. V lost 6 bases and J lost 3; bases outside the gene matches: 2. Per the germline V gene, CDR1 is ENHRY and CDR2 is SYGVKD. CDR3 sequence (DNA): TGTGCCATCAGAGGGGACAGGGACTATGGCTACACCTTC. It specifies CAIRGDRDYGYTF.

This clonotype occurred many times. CDR3 sequence: CAISDLAGAIEQYF. CDR3 nucleotide sequence: TGTGCCATCAGTGACTTAGCGGGAGCAATCGAGCAGTACTTC. The chain links TRBV10-3 to TRBJ2-7; 9 bases align to TRBD2. The germline V gene encodes CDR1 ENHRY and CDR2 SYGVKD. The CDR3 contains 14 residues. V was clipped by 3 bases and J by 6 bases; unmatched bases: 6.

The chain recombines TRBV5-1 with TRBJ2-1; 12 bases are shared with TRBD2. CDR1 is SGHRS, CDR2 YFSETQ, per germline. V shed 3 bases, J shed 9 bases, and the junction held 7 bases outside the gene matches. This CDR3 has 15 amino acids. The CDR3 reads CASSWRLAGESEQFF. The CDR3 coding sequence is TGCGCCAGCAGCTGGAGACTAGCGGGAGAAAGTGAGCAGTTCTTC.

This clonotype was seen many times. The chain uses TRBV11-2 and TRBJ2-1, with D maybe TRBD2 (6 bases). V shed 3 bases and J shed 9 bases, with 18 bases lying between them. The CDR3 contains 15 residues. Looked up from germline, CDR1 is SGHAT and CDR2 is FQNNGV. The CDR3 loop reads CASSLFTSRGSEQFF. The CDR3 DNA reads TGTGCCAGCAGCTTGTTCACTAGCAGAGGCTCTGAGCAGTTCTTC.

This clonotype has a count of ten or more. The gene calls are TRBV3-1 and TRBJ2-1, with D perhaps given as TRBD1 or TRBD2 (6 bases each). CDR1 LGHDT and CDR2 YNNKEL come from the germline V gene (reference sequence). CDR3 length: 16 amino acids. Trimming cost V 1 base and J 7 bases, with 17 bases left between them. The CDR3 DNA reads TGTGCCAGCAGCCAAGTCATAGGCCAGGGGAGGAATGAGCAGTTCTTC. Its translation: CASSQVIGQGRNEQFF.

A few counts support this clonotype. V and J are TRBV19 and TRBJ2-7, with D unresolved. Trimming cost V 6 bases and J 1 base, with 13 bases left between them. The germline V gene encodes CDR1 LNHDA and CDR2 SQIVND (reference sequence). The CDR3 has 14 amino acids. In nucleotides, the CDR3 is TGTGCCAGTAGCCAGGCATGGAATTCCTACGAGCAGTACTTC. This sequence encodes CASSQAWNSYEQYF.

The CDR3 bases are TGTGCCAGCACACAGGGGGGGACCGGGGAGCTGTTTTTT. Translated: CASTQGGTGELFF. The chain recombines TRBV7-8 with TRBJ2-2; D is perhaps TRBD1 (8 bases). The CDR3 consists of 13 residues. Germline V gene data show CDR1 as SGHVS and CDR2 as FQNEAQ. V lost 7 bases and J lost 5, with 11 bases in between.

This clonotype was counted only a few times. CDR3 nucleotides: TGTGCCAGCAGTTACACCACAGGGGGCCTCTATCAGCCCCAGCATTTT. This gives the protein CASSYTTGGLYQPQHF. The V call is TRBV6-6, the J call TRBJ1-5, with 9 bases fitting TRBD1. CDR3 size: 16 residues. Per the germline V gene, CDR1 is MNHNY and CDR2 is SVGAGI (reference sequence). Unmatched junction bases numbered 7, after V lost 2 bases and J lost 5 bases.

The V gene is TRBV29-1, the J gene TRBJ1-2, with TRBD1 matching over 9 bases. This CDR3 comprises 12 residues. From germline, CDR1 is SQVTM and CDR2 ANQGSEA. Germline trimming cut 7 bases from V and 7 bases from J; bases unmatched to any gene: 7. The CDR3 here is CSASGQGFGYTF. The CDR3 DNA sequence: TGCAGCGCCTCGGGACAGGGATTTGGCTACACCTTC.

This clonotype was counted only a few times. The rearrangement links TRBV5-6 to TRBJ2-3, with D perhaps TRBD1 or TRBD2 (5 bases each). The V end was cut by 7 bases, the J end by 4 bases, with 13 bases between. Germline CDR1 SGHDT, CDR2 YYEEEE. The CDR3 is made up of 13 amino acids. The CDR3 DNA sequence: TGTGCCAGCTGTTTGCAGGGAGCAGATACGCAGTATTTT. Translated: CASCLQGADTQYF. Filled out from reference TRBV5-6 and TRBJ2-3, the complete variable domain reads DAGVTQSPTHLIKTRGQQVTLRCSPKSGHDTVSWYQQALGQGPQFIFQYYEEEERQRGNFPDRFSGHQFPNYSSELNVNALLLGDSALYLCASCLQGADTQYFGPGTRLTVL.

This clonotype was observed at least ten times. V and J are TRBV7-8 and TRBJ1-5, with D possibly being TRBD1 (6 bases). Germline assignment: CDR1 SGHVS and CDR2 FQNEAQ. The CDR3 runs to 14 residues. V lost 5 bases to trimming and J lost 3 bases, with 11 bases between them. CDR3 nucleotides: TGTGCCAGCAGCCCCGACAGGCCCAATCAGCCCCAGCATTTT. Residues: CASSPDRPNQPQHF.

This clonotype was seen many times. The chain joins TRBV30 to TRBJ2-3; D perhaps matches TRBD2 (6 bases). V lost 2 bases, J lost 6 bases, and 18 bases lay in between. The CDR3 spans 15 residues. CDR1 and CDR2 (germline): GTSNPN, SVGIG (reference sequence). The CDR3 nucleotides read TGTGCCTGGAGTAGGGCTAGCGCCCTAACGGATACGCAGTATTTT. Its translation is CAWSRASALTDTQYF.

This clonotype was counted between two and nine times. The chain carries TRBV20-1 and TRBJ2-4; no clear D. V lost 3 bases and J lost 2, with 14 bases in between. The CDR3 extends over 15 amino acids. Germline assignment: CDR1 DFQATT and CDR2 SNEGSKA (reference sequence). The CDR3 DNA reads TGCAGTGCTAGCGGACCGGGCGCTACCAAAAACATTCAGTACTTC. This gives the protein CSASGPGATKNIQYF.

In its sample, this clonotype was seen many times. The chain recombines TRBV30 with TRBJ1-2; TRBD1 matches 7 bases. Germline values: CDR1 GTSNPN, CDR2 SVGIG (reference sequence). V lost 0 bases, J lost 4 bases, and 8 bases stayed unmatched. The CDR3 runs 15 residues. CDR3 nucleotide sequence: TGTGCCTGGAGTGTATTTGTAGGGGGCGGCTATGGCTACACCTTC. Its protein product is CAWSVFVGGGYGYTF.

V usage is TRBV5-4 and J usage is TRBJ1-4, with D tentatively TRBD1 (5 bases). The CDR3 is made up of 15 amino acids. The germline V gene has CDR1 SGHNT and CDR2 YYREEE (reference sequence). The germline V and J ends were trimmed by 1 base and 5 bases, with 12 bases remaining between them. The CDR3 sequence: CASSLSGAFNEKLFF. The DNA for the CDR3 is TGTGCCAGCAGCTTGAGCGGGGCATTCAATGAAAAACTGTTTTTT.

This clonotype has ten or more counts. This sequence joins TRBV5-1 and TRBJ1-1; the match to TRBD1 covers 7 bases. The ends lost 5 bases at V and 4 bases at J; junction bases unmatched: 8. Germline lookup yields CDR1 SGHRS and CDR2 YFSETQ. This CDR3 has 14 amino acids. The CDR3 nucleotides read TGCGCCAGCAGTAAGCAGGGGGGGGGCACTGAAGCTTTCTTT. Amino acids: CASSKQGGGTEAFF.

This clonotype was counted a few times. The V and J genes are TRBV6-1 and TRBJ2-3; D is uncertain. Germline assignment: CDR1 MNHNS and CDR2 SASEGT. The CDR3 consists of 15 residues. Deletions cut 6 bases from V and 4 bases from J, with 17 bases between. The DNA for the CDR3 is TGTGCCAGCAGCAGAACTTCCTACGGCGCAGATACGCAGTATTTT. This encodes CASSRTSYGADTQYF.

The chain carries TRBV12-3 or TRBV12-4 and TRBJ2-1; D is unclear. V lost 10 bases and J 8 bases, leaving 18 bases between the germline ends. This CDR3 has 13 amino acids. The CDR3: CATAAGSLYEQFF. Written as DNA, the CDR3 is TGTGCCACCGCAGCAGGTAGCCTGTATGAGCAGTTCTTC.

This clonotype came up a few times. The chain links TRBV18 to TRBJ2-3, with no clear D. Germline V gene sequence: CDR1 KGHSH, CDR2 LQKENI. V was shortened by 3 bases and J by 8 bases, with 9 bases between the two germline ends. CDR3 size: 12 residues. Here the CDR3 DNA reads TGTGCCAGCTCACCGGACCTCGCTACGCAGTATTTT. Translation gives CASSPDLATQYF.

The table lists this clonotype with a few counts. This rearrangement joins TRBV19 to TRBJ2-7, with 9 bases identical to TRBD2. V trimming: 5 bases; J trimming: 6 bases; junction bases outside the gene matches: 11. This CDR3 comprises 15 residues. Germline V gives CDR1 LNHDA, CDR2 SQIVND (reference sequence). The CDR3 protein is CASSVYSGSRLEQYF. In DNA, the CDR3 is TGTGCCAGTAGTGTATATAGCGGGAGCAGGCTCGAGCAGTACTTC.

This clonotype was seen ten or more times. The chain recombines TRBV7-6 with TRBJ2-5; D unclear. Looked up from germline, CDR1 is SGHVS and CDR2 is FNYEAQ. Trimming cost V 4 bases and J 4 bases, with 10 bases left between them. The CDR3 totals 13 residues. The CDR3, as DNA: TGTGCCAGCAGCTCGCCGGTAGGAGAGACCCAGTACTTC. This encodes CASSSPVGETQYF.

This clonotype came up once. This chain connects TRBV11-1 to TRBJ2-7; 7 bases fit TRBD2. The V segment lost 1 base and the J segment 7 bases; nucleotides outside the gene matches: 7. The CDR3 has 14 residues. The germline V gene has CDR1 SGHAT and CDR2 FQDESV (reference sequence). The CDR3 DNA reads TGTGCCAGCAGCTTAGTCGCGGGAGACGGTGAGCAGTACTTC. Amino acid sequence: CASSLVAGDGEQYF.

This clonotype has ten or more counts. J is TRBJ2-1 and V is TRBV20-1; 8 nucleotides align to TRBD2. The CDR3 consists of 15 residues. CDR1 is DFQATT, CDR2 SNEGSKA, per germline (reference sequence). The V gene end was trimmed by 6 bases and the J gene end by 10 bases; junction bases not matched to a gene: 17. The CDR3 sequence: CSAPRESGRVEEQFF. The CDR3 nucleotides read TGCAGTGCGCCCCGGGAGAGCGGGAGAGTAGAGGAGCAGTTCTTC.